This record covers a single T cell receptor (beta chain). Its antigen is not known. These data come from a study of T cells in pancreatic ductal adenocarcinoma. General study results and limits: Results skew toward the minority of patients with early-stage disease. Tumors hold more CD45RO+ effector T cells, which may bias toward lower diversity. Tumor and blood clonality did not differ significantly, about 0.12 versus 0.079.

No neoadjuvant therapy was given to the selected pancreatic ductal adenocarcinoma patients before their surgery. Here immunoSEQ multiplex PCR was the method, and the copy in TCRdb shows in-frame clones only, minus some. The table lists 7,500 to 9,500 clones, under 90% of them singletons, with over 3% in the top ten. Trimming cost V 0 bases and J 2 bases, with 6 bases left between them. The CDR3 covers 14 residues. CDR1 and CDR2 (germline): SGHNT, YYREEE (reference sequence). Sequencing was carried out using PBMCs. The chain has TRBV5-4 and TRBJ1-5, with a tentative D call TRBD1 (6 bases). This TCR came from a human donor with pancreatic ductal adenocarcinoma. In DNA form, the CDR3 reads TGTGCCAGCAGCTTGGCAGGGGGCAATCAGCCCCAGCATTTT. It translates to CASSLAGGNQPQHF.